Listed below are T cell receptor beta chains from one sample, sequenced in a study of graft-versus-host responses after intestinal transplantation. Only in-frame clones appear in the TCRdb table, and some are missing; sequencing was by immunoSEQ multiplex PCR. The sample carries around 130,000 clones, just over 90% recorded once. For these TCRs, the target antigens are not known. Sequenced here: unstimulated CD4+ T cells sorted from spleen or lymph node cells, sampled before intestinal transplant. These receptors came from a human donor who received an intestinal transplant. Both conserved end residues are part of each CDR3. Fields, in order: V gene, J gene, CDR3 protein.

v_gene: TRBV5-1; j_gene: TRBJ2-5; CDR3aa: CASRVTLAGVETQYF
v_gene: TRBV5-1; j_gene: TRBJ2-3; CDR3aa: CASSRGGGAGDTQYF
v_gene: TRBV6-6; j_gene: TRBJ1-2; CDR3aa: CASSYLAGAYGYTF
v_gene: TRBV19; j_gene: TRBJ1-6; CDR3aa: CASSSGGSSYNSPLHF
v_gene: TRBV7-3; j_gene: TRBJ1-1; CDR3aa: CASSPTENTEAFF
v_gene: TRBV11-2; j_gene: TRBJ2-5; CDR3aa: CASSLLQSSGQETQYF
v_gene: TRBV7-9; j_gene: TRBJ2-2; CDR3aa: CASSFSSTGGNTGELFF
v_gene: TRBV9; j_gene: TRBJ1-1; CDR3aa: CASSVDPQGTEAFF
v_gene: TRBV11-3; j_gene: TRBJ1-1; CDR3aa: CASSEIRNTEAFF
v_gene: TRBV7-8; j_gene: TRBJ2-7; CDR3aa: CASSSGGLAGAHYEQYF
v_gene: TRBV14; j_gene: TRBJ1-1; CDR3aa: CASSQDLVGTGREAFF
v_gene: TRBV5-1; j_gene: TRBJ1-5; CDR3aa: CASSLGGTDSNQPQHF
v_gene: TRBV5-1; j_gene: TRBJ2-3; CDR3aa: CASSDRDTQYF
v_gene: TRBV5-4; j_gene: TRBJ1-2; CDR3aa: CASSRDRGYGYTF
v_gene: TRBV19; j_gene: TRBJ2-1; CDR3aa: CASSMANEQFF
v_gene: TRBV25-1; j_gene: TRBJ1-3; CDR3aa: CASGSGPGSSGNTIYF
v_gene: TRBV6-5; j_gene: TRBJ2-1; CDR3aa: CASSYSKRGGRDEQFF
v_gene: TRBV6-6; j_gene: TRBJ2-5; CDR3aa: CASSNPSGTQYF
v_gene: TRBV19; j_gene: TRBJ2-7; CDR3aa: CASSIEGSEQYF
v_gene: TRBV6-5; j_gene: TRBJ1-1; CDR3aa: CASSYSWEGPTEAFF
v_gene: TRBV6-5; j_gene: TRBJ1-5; CDR3aa: CASRVSNQPQHF
v_gene: TRBV5-1; j_gene: TRBJ2-1; CDR3aa: CASSLRVNNEQFF
v_gene: TRBV11-2; j_gene: TRBJ1-6; CDR3aa: CASSLTVYNSPLHF
v_gene: TRBV5-1; j_gene: TRBJ1-1; CDR3aa: CASSNNIQNTEAFF
v_gene: TRBV5-1; j_gene: TRBJ2-1; CDR3aa: CASSFDRVSYNEQFF
v_gene: TRBV6-6; j_gene: TRBJ2-3; CDR3aa: CASSYGDRVNPDTQYF
v_gene: TRBV20-1; j_gene: TRBJ2-5; CDR3aa: CSALLETQYF
v_gene: TRBV7-3; j_gene: TRBJ2-4; CDR3aa: CASAAGAKNIQYF
v_gene: TRBV5-6; j_gene: TRBJ2-7; CDR3aa: CASSTLGARTGNWQYF
v_gene: TRBV5-1; j_gene: TRBJ2-5; CDR3aa: CASSFAGWGETQYF
v_gene: TRBV7-6; j_gene: TRBJ1-4; CDR3aa: CASSLATGRGEKLFF
v_gene: TRBV6-1; j_gene: TRBJ1-2; CDR3aa: CASSEVQLYGYTF
v_gene: TRBV7-9; j_gene: TRBJ1-2; CDR3aa: CASSPTPGRIHGYTF
v_gene: TRBV5-4; j_gene: TRBJ2-7; CDR3aa: CASSPDSISYEQYF
v_gene: TRBV5-5; j_gene: TRBJ1-4; CDR3aa: CASTLASTNEKLFF
v_gene: TRBV30; j_gene: TRBJ2-5; CDR3aa: CAWSVLAETQYF
v_gene: TRBV19; j_gene: TRBJ1-2; CDR3aa: CASSSQGPYGYTF
v_gene: TRBV5-1; j_gene: TRBJ2-2; CDR3aa: CASSATVTNTGELFF
v_gene: TRBV7-9; j_gene: TRBJ1-2; CDR3aa: CASSSAIGYTF
v_gene: TRBV15; j_gene: TRBJ1-1; CDR3aa: CATSRSRTGFSEAFF
v_gene: TRBV5-8; j_gene: TRBJ1-5; CDR3aa: CASSLYEGVNSNQPQHF
v_gene: TRBV2; j_gene: TRBJ1-4; CDR3aa: CASSEAGQAFF
v_gene: TRBV19; j_gene: TRBJ2-3; CDR3aa: CASGLWAAGGTDTQYF
v_gene: TRBV5-1; j_gene: TRBJ2-3; CDR3aa: CASSSGVGTDTQYF